The 9 T cell receptor beta chains below come from one sample, sequenced in a study of blood T cell repertoires in COVID-19. Assay used: immunoSEQ multiplex PCR; TCRdb lists only in-frame clones, some missing. The repertoire holds 330,000 or so clones, with around 87% as singletons. Sequencing was done on a sample of PBMCs or T cells enriched from blood (not recorded which). Source of these receptors: a man in his forties in a cohort exposed to, infected with or recovered from COVID-19 (not recorded which).

V gene TRBV30 combines with J gene TRBJ2-1; D possibly corresponds to TRBD2 (6 bases). Germline CDR1 reads GTSNPN; CDR2 reads SVGIG (reference sequence). With 0 bases removed from V and 3 bases from J, the gap between germline ends came to 12 bases. The CDR3 has 15 residues. CDR3 nucleotides: TGTGCCTGGAGTGTTTCTGGCGGGATCTACAATGAGCAGTTCTTC. It codes for CAWSVSGGIYNEQFF.

The rearrangement joins TRBV30 to TRBJ2-3, with 10 nucleotides matching TRBD2. V dropped 0 bases and J dropped 7; count of bases not matched to a gene: 10. The CDR3 is 16 amino acids. The germline V gene has CDR1 GTSNPN and CDR2 SVGIG (reference sequence). CDR3 nucleotide sequence: TGTGCCTGGAGTGTACCGGGAGCGGGAGGGCCGAATACGCAGTATTTT. This translates into CAWSVPGAGGPNTQYF.

The chain joins TRBV9 to TRBJ2-1, with TRBD2 identical over 8 bases. This CDR3 has 18 residues. J lost 6 bases, V lost 0 bases, and 14 bases had no gene match. CDR1 is SGDLS, CDR2 YYNGEE, per germline. The CDR3 region has the DNA TGTGCCAGCAGCGTAGGGGTCGGGAGGGCCACTGGGTCCAATGAGCAGTTCTTC. Protein sequence: CASSVGVGRATGSNEQFF.

The chain couples TRBV11-2 to TRBJ2-1, with a possible D match to TRBD2 (6 bases). CDR1 and CDR2 from the germline V gene are SGHAT and FQNNGV. V lost 4 bases, J lost 0 bases, and 16 bases lay in between. The CDR3 sequence is 17 residues long. Written as DNA, the CDR3 is TGTGCCAGCAGCTCCCGGACTATCGTTAGCTCCTACAATGAGCAGTTCTTC. Translation gives CASSSRTIVSSYNEQFF.

J is TRBJ1-5 and V is TRBV30, with no clear D. This CDR3 contains 15 residues. The V end was cut by 5 bases, the J end by 5 bases, with 19 bases between. Germline assignment: CDR1 GTSNPN and CDR2 SVGIG (reference sequence). The CDR3 spells CAWGRAGREDQPQHF. The CDR3 DNA is TGTGCCTGGGGACGAGCGGGGAGGGAAGATCAGCCCCAGCATTTT.

The CDR3 loop is CASSPGHRAEAFF. The DNA for the CDR3 is TGTGCCAGCAGTCCTGGTCACCGGGCTGAAGCTTTCTTT. The V call is TRBV6-5, the J call TRBJ1-1; no firm D call. The ends were cut back, 5 bases at V and 6 bases at J, with 13 bases in the middle. CDR3 length: 13 residues. The germline V gene encodes CDR1 MNHEY and CDR2 SVGAGI.

The CDR3 bases are TGTGCCATCGGGACAGGGGAGACCGGGGAGCTGTTTTTT. This translates into CAIGTGETGELFF. The V call is TRBV10-3, the J call TRBJ2-2; 10 nucleotides match TRBD1. This CDR3 contains 13 residues. CDR1 ENHRY and CDR2 SYGVKD come from the germline V gene. The V and J ends lost 8 bases and 5 bases, in that order; junction bases with no gene match: 2.

The chain links TRBV19 to TRBJ1-3; no reliable D call. Germline CDR1 and CDR2: LNHDA and SQIVND (reference sequence). Trimming shortened V by 8 bases and J by 2 bases, and 22 bases separated the two germline ends. This CDR3 is 17 amino acids long. CDR3 nucleotide sequence: TGTGCCAGTTCTAACCAACCTTCCGCGGGCCCTGGAAACACCATATATTTT. Encoded protein: CASSNQPSAGPGNTIYF. The variable domain in full, completed from reference TRBV19 and TRBJ1-3, reads DGGITQSPKYLFRKEGQNVTLSCEQNLNHDAMYWYRQDPGQGLRLIYYSQIVNDFQKGDIAEGYSVSREKKESFPLTVTSAQKNPTAFYLCASSNQPSAGPGNTIYFGEGSWLTVV.

The chain joins TRBV5-1 to TRBJ2-1; tentatively, D is TRBD2 (6 bases). Trimming cost V 0 bases and J 5 bases, with 18 bases left between them. This CDR3 has 17 amino acids. Germline CDR1 reads SGHRS; CDR2 reads YFSETQ. The CDR3 coding sequence is TGCGCCAGCAGCTTGGCCCCTCCCCCTAGCGCGAACAATGAGCAGTTCTTC. Translating gives CASSLAPPPSANNEQFF.